These 6 T cell receptor beta chains were all obtained from the same sample, sequenced in a study of shared T cell receptors in the human thymus. Using immunoSEQ multiplex PCR, the repertoire was profiled, and TCRdb retains in-frame clones only, with some absent. Altogether about 610,000 clones are present, approximately 90% being singletons, with the ten largest covering around 0.0099%. These data are also associated with another study on human thymus T cells.

Source material: thymocytes. These TCRs come from a boy under three years old with a congenital heart defect.

This clone was observed a handful of times. The junction departs from the called germline gene at one end, perhaps through a read error. The chain is built from TRBV19 and TRBJ1-1, with 8 bases lining up with TRBD1. Germline V gives CDR1 LNHDA, CDR2 SQIVND (reference sequence). The CDR3 totals 14 residues. CDR3 bases: TGTGTCAGTAGTCCGGGACAGGACCGCACTGAAGCTTTCTTT. Translated, it gives CVSSPGQDRTEAFF. The complete variable domain, with remaining parts taken from reference TRBV19 and TRBJ1-1, reads DGGITQSPKYLFRKEGQNVTLSCEQNLNHDAMYWYRQDPGQGLRLIYYSQIVNDFQKGDIAEGYSVSREKKESFPLTVTSAQKNPTAFYLCVSSPGQDRTEAFFGQGTRLTVV.

This clone was detected once. The genes are TRBV18 and TRBJ2-1; D gene ambiguous. Germline V gene data show CDR1 as KGHSH and CDR2 as LQKENI. The CDR3 is 13 residues long. Trimming removed 3 bases from V and 2 bases from J, with 5 bases in between. The CDR3 loop is CASSPQAYNEQFF. The CDR3 DNA is TGTGCCAGCTCACCTCAGGCCTACAATGAGCAGTTCTTC.

This chain uses TRBV4-1 with TRBJ2-1; TRBD2 matches 9 bases. CDR3 length: 19 residues. The V segment lost 4 bases and the J segment 2 bases; nucleotides outside the gene matches: 15. Germline V gives CDR1 MGHRA, CDR2 YSYEKL. The CDR3, as DNA: TGCGCCAGCAGCCCCCACGCAAAACTAGCGGGTCTGGCCTACAATGAGCAGTTCTTC. It translates to CASSPHAKLAGLAYNEQFF.

The genes are TRBV27 and TRBJ1-1; 9 nucleotides agree with TRBD1. Germline lookup yields CDR1 MNHEY and CDR2 SMNVEV (reference sequence). CDR3 size: 16 residues. V was clipped by 10 bases and J by 0 bases; unmatched bases: 12. CDR3 nucleotides: TGTGCCACCCTAGGTCCCGGGACAGGGATGAACACTGAAGCTTTCTTT. Translation: CATLGPGTGMNTEAFF.

The V and J genes are TRBV10-1 and TRBJ2-7; 9 positions match TRBD1. With 0 bases clipped from V and 5 bases from J, the junction kept 11 bases outside the gene matches. Germline V gene lookup returns CDR1 WNHNN and CDR2 SYGVQD (reference sequence). The length of the CDR3 is 17 residues. The CDR3 coding sequence is TGCGCCAGCAGTGAGTCGACAGGGGGGGCGGAGAGGCACGAGCAGTACTTC. Translating it yields CASSESTGGAERHEQYF.

The chain links TRBV4-1 to TRBJ2-7; a possible D gene is TRBD1 (5 bases). The CDR3 covers 16 residues. The germline V and J ends were trimmed by 1 base and 2 bases, with 15 bases remaining between them. Per the germline V gene, CDR1 is MGHRA and CDR2 is YSYEKL. CDR3 sequence: CASSQGGDRVPYEQYF. The CDR3 DNA reads TGCGCCAGCAGCCAAGGGGGCGATCGGGTTCCCTACGAGCAGTACTTC.